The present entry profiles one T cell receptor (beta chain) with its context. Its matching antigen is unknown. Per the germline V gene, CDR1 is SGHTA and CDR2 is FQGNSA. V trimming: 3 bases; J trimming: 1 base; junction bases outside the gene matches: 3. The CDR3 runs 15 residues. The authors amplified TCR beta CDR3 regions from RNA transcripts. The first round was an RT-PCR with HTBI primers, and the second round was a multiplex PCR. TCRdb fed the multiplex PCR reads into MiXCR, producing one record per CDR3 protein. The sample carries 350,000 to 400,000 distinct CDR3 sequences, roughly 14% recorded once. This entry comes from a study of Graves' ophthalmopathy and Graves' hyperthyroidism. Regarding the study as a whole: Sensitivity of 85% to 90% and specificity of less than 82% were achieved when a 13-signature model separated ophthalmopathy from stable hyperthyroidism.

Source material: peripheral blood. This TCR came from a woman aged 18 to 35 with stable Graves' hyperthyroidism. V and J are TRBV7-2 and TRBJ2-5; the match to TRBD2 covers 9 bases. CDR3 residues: CASSFTAGGQETQYF. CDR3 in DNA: TGTGCCAGCAGCTTCACAGCGGGGGGCCAAGAGACCCAGTACTTC.